Presented here are 30 T cell receptor beta chains from one specimen sequenced in a study of blood T cells in healthy people across ages. A second PCR of roughly 6 to 12 cycles used a sample-barcoded 5' primer and a J-beta primer mix. One entry per CDR3 protein, called by TCRdb with MiXCR from the 5' RACE reads. The table lists hundreds of thousands of distinct CDR3 sequences, around 24% of them singletons. The sample also formed part of further work on T cells of mothers and their children.

Sequencing was done on a sample of blood. These receptor sequences come from a boy younger than 18 in good health.

This clonotype has just a few counts. The chain joins TRBV20-1 to TRBJ2-6; 8 positions agree with TRBD1. After removal of 3 bases from V and 0 bases from J, the junction contained 10 bases not matched to a gene. The germline CDR1 and CDR2 sequences are DFQATT and SNEGSKA (reference sequence). The CDR3 is made up of 18 amino acids. The CDR3 sequence: CSASHRQGASSGANVLTF. CDR3 in DNA: TGCAGTGCTAGCCACCGGCAGGGGGCGAGCTCTGGGGCCAACGTCCTGACTTTC.

About this clonotype: Here the CDR3 omits its conserved ending phenylalanine or tryptophan, so a read error is the likely source. This chain connects TRBV7-9 to TRBJ2-5; no definite D call. Judging by the DNA end, TRBJ2-7 fits better; the J call may be wrong. CDR3 length: 13 residues. The germline V gene has CDR1 SEHNR and CDR2 FQNEAQ (reference sequence). CDR3: CASSLAGSYEQYL. CDR3 nucleotide sequence: TGTGCCAGCAGCTTAGCAGGATCCTACGAGCAGTACCTC.

This sequence joins TRBV7-3 and TRBJ1-3; a possible D gene is TRBD1 (5 bases). Germline CDR1 SGHTA, CDR2 FQGTGA. This CDR3 has 14 residues. V lost 5 bases to trimming and J lost 0 bases, with 8 bases between them. CDR3 protein: CASSQGDSGNTIYF. The DNA of the CDR3 is TGTGCCAGCAGCCAGGGTGACTCTGGAAACACCATATATTTT.

This chain uses TRBV7-3 with TRBJ2-2, with D perhaps TRBD2 (5 bases). From germline, CDR1 is SGHTA and CDR2 FQGTGA. Trimming removed 5 bases from V and 0 bases from J, with 10 bases in between. The CDR3 runs to 15 residues. The CDR3 reads CASSPDGTNTGELFF. DNA of the CDR3: TGTGCCAGCAGCCCGGACGGGACGAACACCGGGGAGCTGTTTTTT.

The chain combines TRBV12-3 or TRBV12-4 with TRBJ2-1; no clear D gene. The germline V and J ends were trimmed by 3 bases and 9 bases, with 12 bases remaining between them. This CDR3 is 13 amino acids long. The CDR3 sequence is CASSFGPTGEQFF. The CDR3 bases are TGTGCCAGCAGTTTCGGACCCACGGGTGAGCAGTTCTTC.

The gene calls are TRBV28 and TRBJ2-1; no clear D. Per germline, CDR1 MDHEN and CDR2 SYDVKM. The ends were cut back, 3 bases at V and 0 bases at J, with 9 bases in the middle. The length of the CDR3 is 15 residues. CDR3 loop: CASSFTVISYNEQFF. CDR3 sequence (DNA): TGTGCCAGCAGTTTTACGGTTATCTCCTACAATGAGCAGTTCTTC. Full variable domain (rest looked up from reference TRBV28 and TRBJ2-1): DVKVTQSSRYLVKRTGEKVFLECVQDMDHENMFWYRQDPGLGLRLIYFSYDVKMKEKGDIPEGYSVSREKKERFSLILESASTNQTSMYLCASSFTVISYNEQFFGPGTRLTVL.

V is TRBV12-3 or TRBV12-4 and J is TRBJ2-7; possibly TRBD1 for D (6 bases). The CDR3 loop spans 13 amino acids. V lost 5 bases to trimming and J lost 5 bases, with 13 bases between them. CDR3 sequence: CASSVLQGDEQYF. The CDR3 DNA is TGTGCCAGCAGTGTACTACAGGGAGACGAGCAGTACTTC.

This clonotype was counted at least ten times. This chain connects TRBV9 to TRBJ2-1; TRBD2 matches 7 bases. Trimming at V came to 2 bases and at J to 4 bases, leaving 6 bases not matched to a gene. CDR3 length equals 15 residues. Germline-derived CDR1 and CDR2 are SGDLS and YYNGEE. This CDR3 is CASSVGAGAYNEQFF. The CDR3 region has the DNA TGTGCCAGCAGCGTGGGTGCGGGAGCTTACAATGAGCAGTTCTTC.

This clonotype was counted only a few times. The CDR3 reads CASSLGIQGEQFF. The CDR3 nucleotides read TGCGCCAGCAGCTTGGGGATTCAGGGAGAGCAGTTCTTC. The chain uses TRBV5-1 and TRBJ2-1; D may be TRBD1 (5 bases). This CDR3 is 13 amino acids long. Germline V CDR1 and CDR2: SGHRS, YFSETQ. Trimming cost V 0 bases and J 10 bases, with 11 bases left between them.

This clonotype was seen more than once but under ten times. The chain couples TRBV9 to TRBJ1-4; 10 bases are a match to TRBD1. Germline V gene data show CDR1 as SGDLS and CDR2 as YYNGEE. Losses at the gene ends were 3 bases for V and 7 bases for J; bases not matched to a gene: 9. The CDR3 has 16 amino acids. As DNA, the CDR3 is TGTGCCAGCAGCGGACAGGGGGCCCCCTCTGGTGAAAAACTGTTTTTT. Protein product: CASSGQGAPSGEKLFF.

The rearrangement uses TRBV9 and TRBJ2-1; no reliable D call. CDR1 and CDR2 from the germline V gene are SGDLS and YYNGEE. The ends were cut back, 7 bases at V and 0 bases at J, with 2 bases in the middle. The CDR3 contains 11 residues. CDR3 region: CASASYNEQFF. CDR3 in DNA: TGTGCCAGCGCCTCCTACAATGAGCAGTTCTTC. Using reference TRBV9 and TRBJ2-1 for the parts outside the CDR3, the full variable domain is DSGVTQTPKHLITATGQRVTLRCSPRSGDLSVYWYQQSLDQGLQFLIQYYNGEERAKGNILERFSAQQFPDLHSELNLSSLELGDSALYFCASASYNEQFFGPGTRLTVL.

V gene TRBV7-8 combines with J gene TRBJ2-2; 8 bases fit TRBD2. J lost 7 bases, V lost 2 bases, and 12 bases had no gene match. The germline V gene encodes CDR1 SGHVS and CDR2 FQNEAQ. The CDR3 runs to 17 residues. The CDR3 region is CASSLMAGGPGSGELFF. Here the CDR3 DNA reads TGTGCCAGCAGCTTAATGGCGGGGGGACCGGGGAGCGGGGAGCTGTTTTTT.

This clonotype was seen a handful of times. J is TRBJ1-5 and V is TRBV2; D remains ambiguous. Germline V lookup: CDR1 SNHLY, CDR2 FYNNEI. This CDR3 is built from 13 residues. Deletions cut 8 bases from V and 4 bases from J, with 12 bases between. The CDR3 coding sequence is TGTGCCAGCGGTTACGGGAGTAATCAGCCCCAGCATTTT. Protein product: CASGYGSNQPQHF.

This clonotype was counted a few times. V usage is TRBV6-4 and J usage is TRBJ1-4; weak D call: TRBD1 (5 bases). The CDR3 spans 15 residues. Germline V gene sequence: CDR1 MRHNA, CDR2 SNTAGT. V was clipped by 7 bases and J by 8 bases, with 20 bases between them. CDR3 coding DNA: TGTGCCAGCACCCACGGGGCCCAGAGGACGGAAAAACTGTTTTTT. It encodes CASTHGAQRTEKLFF.

The chain is built from TRBV28 and TRBJ2-2; D is possibly TRBD2 (6 bases). V gave up 1 base and J gave up 5 bases, with 14 bases separating them. The CDR3 contains 16 residues. Germline CDR1 is MDHEN and CDR2 is SYDVKM. CDR3 loop: CASSLFSGRRTGELFF. CDR3 DNA: TGTGCCAGCAGTTTATTTTCAGGGAGGAGGACCGGGGAGCTGTTTTTT.

V usage is TRBV29-1 and J usage is TRBJ1-1, with TRBD1 matching 7 bases. The CDR3 runs 14 residues. V lost 7 bases to trimming and J lost 0 bases; unmatched junction nucleotides: 8. Germline assignment: CDR1 SQVTM and CDR2 ANQGSEA. The CDR3 DNA is TGCAGCGGCAGACAGGGATCGTTGAACACTGAAGCTTTCTTT. This translates into CSGRQGSLNTEAFF. Full variable domain (rest looked up from reference TRBV29-1 and TRBJ1-1): SAVISQKPSRDICQRGTSLTIQCQVDSQVTMMFWYRQQPGQSLTLIATANQGSEATYESGFVIDKFPISRPNLTFSTLTVSNMSPEDSSIYLCSGRQGSLNTEAFFGQGTRLTVV.

The J gene is TRBJ2-5, the V gene TRBV12-3 or TRBV12-4, with no clear D. The CDR3 spans 14 residues. V lost 3 bases to trimming and J lost 2 bases, with 10 bases between them. The CDR3 sequence is CASSFDGSQETQYF. The CDR3 DNA reads as TGTGCCAGCAGTTTTGACGGATCGCAAGAGACCCAGTACTTC.

In this sample, this clonotype turned up a few times. The gene calls are TRBV7-8 and TRBJ1-2; tentative D call: TRBD1 (5 bases). The V and J ends lost 1 base and 4 bases respectively, with 13 bases between them. The CDR3 extends over 15 amino acids. Germline CDR1 SGHVS, CDR2 FQNEAQ. CDR3 amino acids: CASSLVREAVYGYTF. The DNA for the CDR3 is TGTGCCAGCAGCTTAGTCAGGGAGGCAGTCTATGGCTACACCTTC.

CDR3 region: CASSFRGSAKNIQYF. DNA of the CDR3: TGTGCCAGCAGTTTCAGGGGGAGTGCCAAAAACATTCAGTACTTC. The rearrangement links TRBV28 to TRBJ2-4; 7 nucleotides line up with TRBD1. Germline V gene sequence: CDR1 MDHEN, CDR2 SYDVKM. V shed 3 bases and J 1 base; nucleotides not matched to a gene: 3. The CDR3 extends over 15 amino acids.

This clonotype was recorded a few times. The V gene is TRBV2, the J gene TRBJ2-5; 7 nucleotides align to TRBD2. The DNA matches TRBJ2-7 better at its end, which makes the J call doubtful. The germline CDR1 and CDR2 sequences are SNHLY and FYNNEI. CDR3 length: 16 residues. The CDR3 sequence: CASSDPTRRETDEQYF. CDR3 DNA: TGTGCCAGCAGCGACCCGACTAGGCGGGAGACCGACGAGCAGTACTTC.

V gene TRBV27 combines with J gene TRBJ1-1; 10 bases line up with TRBD1. Germline-derived CDR1 and CDR2 are MNHEY and SMNVEV (reference sequence). This CDR3 has 12 residues. The junction had 1 base not matched to a gene; V was cut back by 6 bases and J by 6 bases. CDR3 amino acids: CASRTGGSEAFF. CDR3 coding DNA: TGTGCCAGCAGGACAGGGGGCTCTGAAGCTTTCTTT.

The CDR3 DNA follows: TGCAGCCTCTGGGACAGTTTATATGGCTACACCTTC. Amino acids: CSLWDSLYGYTF. This sequence joins TRBV29-1 and TRBJ1-2; TRBD1 matches 7 bases. The CDR3 loop spans 12 amino acids. Germline-derived CDR1 and CDR2 are SQVTM and ANQGSEA. The V segment lost 8 bases and the J segment 5 bases; nucleotides outside the gene matches: 8.

The J gene is TRBJ2-7, the V gene TRBV20-1, with TRBD2 as a possible D gene (5 bases). This CDR3 region has 15 residues. Germline assignment: CDR1 DFQATT and CDR2 SNEGSKA (reference sequence). V gave up 1 base and J gave up 0 bases, with 13 bases separating them. The CDR3 region has the DNA TGCAGTGCTAGAGGGACTGAGAGGAGCTCCTACGAGCAGTACTTC. It specifies CSARGTERSSYEQYF.

J is TRBJ2-3 and V is TRBV7-2; D remains unclear. The CDR3 has 15 amino acids. Trimming cost V 9 bases and J 3 bases, with 19 bases left between them. CDR1 is SGHTA, CDR2 FQGNSA, per germline. CDR3 bases: TGTGCCAGGACCGCGACTGAAAATCGTACAGATACGCAGTATTTT. Amino acid sequence: CARTATENRTDTQYF. The variable domain in full, completed from reference TRBV7-2 and TRBJ2-3, reads GAGVSQSPSNKVTEKGKDVELRCDPISGHTALYWYRQSLGQGLEFLIYFQGNSAPDKSGLPSDRFSAERTGGSVSTLTIQRTQQEDSAVYLCARTATENRTDTQYFGPGTRLTVL.

The CDR3 region is CASSFGVWEAFF. In nucleotides, the CDR3 is TGTGCCAGCAGTTTCGGTGTGTGGGAAGCTTTCTTT. The V gene is TRBV12-3 or TRBV12-4, the J gene TRBJ1-1; D is unresolved. The CDR3 contains 12 residues. Trimming took off 3 bases at V and 8 bases at J, with 10 bases between the two ends.

This clonotype was seen at least ten times. DNA for the CDR3: TGCAGTGTTCCGGGACAATGGGTCTCCGAGCAGTACTTC. It translates to CSVPGQWVSEQYF. The genes are TRBV20-1 and TRBJ2-7; tentatively, D is TRBD1 (6 bases). Germline-derived CDR1 and CDR2 are DFQATT and SNEGSKA (reference sequence). The CDR3 is 13 amino acids. Trimming removed 7 bases at V and 6 bases at J, with 19 bases between.

The sample holds many counts of this clonotype. V gene TRBV11-3 combines with J gene TRBJ2-7, with 10 bases lining up with TRBD1. The CDR3 totals 15 residues. V dropped 6 bases and J dropped 2; count of bases not matched to a gene: 7. Looked up from germline, CDR1 is SGHNT and CDR2 is YENEEA. The CDR3 nucleotides are TGTGCCAGCAGTCCTCCCGGGACAGGGGCCTACGAGCAGTACTTC. Its protein product is CASSPPGTGAYEQYF.

This clonotype was observed a handful of times. V is TRBV25-1 and J is TRBJ1-4; D is unclear. The CDR3 is 14 amino acids. V gave up 3 bases and J gave up 4 bases, with 9 bases separating them. Germline values: CDR1 MGHDK, CDR2 SYGVNS. This CDR3 reads CASSEYSYNEKLFF. CDR3 nucleotides: TGTGCCAGCAGTGAGTACAGCTATAATGAAAAACTGTTTTTT.

This clonotype was detected a few times. The genes are TRBV4-3 and TRBJ2-1, with TRBD2 identical over 11 bases. With 0 bases clipped from V and 2 bases from J, the junction kept 0 bases outside the gene matches. There are 16 residues in the CDR3. Germline CDR1 is LGHNA and CDR2 is YSLEER. CDR3 residues: CASSQDSGGAYNEQFF. The CDR3 DNA reads TGCGCCAGCAGCCAAGATAGCGGGGGGGCCTACAATGAGCAGTTCTTC.

The rearrangement joins TRBV20-1 to TRBJ2-4; maybe TRBD2 (6 bases). The CDR3 has 16 residues. V shed 3 bases and J shed 0 bases, with 15 bases lying between them. Germline assignment: CDR1 DFQATT and CDR2 SNEGSKA (reference sequence). CDR3 amino acids: CSARTGERIAKNIQYF. CDR3 nucleotide sequence: TGCAGTGCTAGGACGGGAGAGAGAATAGCCAAAAACATTCAGTACTTC.